This TCR beta chain was captured in a study of radiotherapy plus CTLA-4 blockade in lung cancer. In the study overall: Of the patients, 15% to 20% showed objective responses and roughly 30% attained disease control. Findings of the study overall: Subsequent to radiotherapy plus ipilimumab, tumor-derived TCR clones underwent expansion in blood. Strongest reported response predictors: early blood clone changes and post-radiation interferon-beta.

The assay was immunoSEQ multiplex PCR, and TCRdb's table has in-frame clones only and misses some. This table holds 55,000 to 80,000 clones, 78% found once. This clone was counted a single time. The antigen is not known. Treatment of patients with chemo-refractory metastatic non-small-cell lung cancer consisted of focal radiation plus CTLA-4 blockade with ipilimumab. This CDR3 comprises 15 residues. J lost 2 bases, V lost 7 bases, and 11 bases had no gene match. CDR1 and CDR2 (germline): KGHSH, LQKENI. The source material was peripheral blood, sampled from a patient treated with radiotherapy plus ipilimumab. The chain links TRBV18 to TRBJ2-7; 7 positions agree with TRBD1. The origin of this receptor is a human donor with non-small cell lung cancer who had a complete response to radiotherapy plus ipilimumab. The chain's CDR3 is CASCESGTETYEQYF. CDR3 sequence (DNA): TGTGCCAGCTGCGAGTCCGGGACAGAGACCTACGAGCAGTACTTC.